The next 21 T cell receptor beta chains were all read from a single sample in a study of T cells expressing NK-cell markers. Reprocessing the 5' RACE reads, TCRdb reports a single entry for every CDR3 protein and omits DNA. Its table lists some 450,000 distinct CDR3 sequences. The sequencing sample was made of blood T cells: a sorted CD56 or NKG2C T cell subset, CD4+ or CD8+ T cells, or bulk PBMC T cells (not recorded which). These receptors originate from a woman between 18 and 70 years old in good health.

V gene TRBV29-1 combines with J gene TRBJ2-3; the TRBD1 assignment by TCRdb is unverifiable without DNA. The CDR3 totals 12 residues. The germline CDR1 and CDR2 sequences are SQVTM and ANQGSEA. The CDR3 spells CSFSPSVDTQYF.

This sequence joins TRBV20-1 and TRBJ2-3; without DNA, the TCRdb call of TRBD2 cannot be checked. CDR3 length: 14 amino acids. Germline V gene sequence: CDR1 DFQATT, CDR2 SNEGSKA (reference sequence). CDR3: CSASGTSQTDTQYF.

J is TRBJ1-1 and V is TRBV7-2; TCRdb's D call, TRBD1, is unchecked because there is no DNA. Germline values: CDR1 SGHTA, CDR2 FQGNSA. CDR3 length equals 14 residues. CDR3 protein: CASSLTGDLTEAFF.

The J gene is TRBJ2-1, the V gene TRBV7-9; lacking DNA, the TRBD2 call made by TCRdb goes unchecked. The CDR3 consists of 15 residues. The germline V gene encodes CDR1 SEHNR and CDR2 FQNEAQ (reference sequence). CDR3 sequence: CACGEKTGLYNEQFF.

V gene TRBV12-3 or TRBV12-4 combines with J gene TRBJ2-1; TCRdb's D gene call, TRBD1, goes unchecked for lack of DNA. The length of the CDR3 is 15 residues. CDR3 protein: CASPSGGPRWNEQFF.

The chain has TRBV11-2 and TRBJ1-2. CDR3 length equals 12 residues. CDR1 and CDR2 from the germline V gene are SGHAT and FQNNGV. CDR3: CASSGNTYGYTF.

V usage is TRBV29-1 and J usage is TRBJ2-7; the D gene TCRdb calls, TRBD2, cannot be checked with no DNA. Germline V gives CDR1 SQVTM, CDR2 ANQGSEA. This CDR3 is built from 13 residues. CDR3 amino acids: CSVVGGRGPEQYF.

CDR3 loop: CASSPSRGADTEAFF. This rearrangement joins TRBV18 to TRBJ1-1. The germline gives CDR1 KGHSH, CDR2 LQKENI. The length of the CDR3 is 15 residues. The full variable domain, completed using reference TRBV18 and TRBJ1-1, is NAGVMQNPRHLVRRRGQEARLRCSPMKGHSHVYWYRQLPEEGLKFMVYLQKENIIDESGMPKERFSAEFPKEGPSILRIQQVVRGDSAAYFCASSPSRGADTEAFFGQGTRLTVV.

This chain joins TRBV4-3 and TRBJ2-3. From germline, CDR1 is LGHNA and CDR2 YSLEER. The CDR3 is 15 amino acids. The CDR3 here is CASSQSHSSTDTQYF.

The V and J genes are TRBV7-9 and TRBJ2-6. The CDR3 contains 14 residues. Germline V gene sequence: CDR1 SEHNR, CDR2 FQNEAQ (reference sequence). This CDR3 reads CASSLTAGANVLTF.

The chain links TRBV9 to TRBJ2-2; the TRBD1 assignment by TCRdb is unverifiable without DNA. Per germline, CDR1 SGDLS and CDR2 YYNGEE. This CDR3 has 16 amino acids. The CDR3 sequence is CASSAAFRDSVGELFF.

V gene TRBV18 combines with J gene TRBJ2-1. Per germline, CDR1 KGHSH and CDR2 LQKENI. The CDR3 has 13 amino acids. The CDR3 sequence is CASSPPGFDEQFF.

The chain is built from TRBV11-2 and TRBJ2-1; TCRdb outputs TRBD2, but without DNA this stays unchecked. CDR3 length: 16 amino acids. Germline lookup yields CDR1 SGHAT and CDR2 FQNNGV. This CDR3 reads CASSLVTSGEYNEQFF. The whole variable domain, remainder taken from reference TRBV11-2 and TRBJ2-1, is EAGVAQSPRYKIIEKRQSVAFWCNPISGHATLYWYQQILGQGPKLLIQFQNNGVVDDSQLPKDRFSAERLKGVDSTLKIQPAKLEDSAVYLCASSLVTSGEYNEQFFGPGTRLTVL.

V and J are TRBV18 and TRBJ1-2; TCRdb proposes TRBD1, but this gene call is untestable without DNA. CDR1 is KGHSH and CDR2 is LQKENI in the germline V gene. The CDR3 loop spans 16 amino acids. CDR3: CASSHSRGQGFYGYTF.

The CDR3 loop reads CASSFTYSSYNEQFF. J is TRBJ2-1 and V is TRBV12-3 or TRBV12-4. There are 15 residues in the CDR3.

V is TRBV20-1 and J is TRBJ1-1; TCRdb outputs TRBD1, but without DNA this stays unchecked. CDR1 and CDR2 from the germline V gene are DFQATT and SNEGSKA (reference sequence). There are 14 residues in the CDR3. The CDR3 sequence is CSARGAGLGTEAFF.

V gene TRBV30 combines with J gene TRBJ1-2; with no DNA, the TCRdb D assignment of TRBD1 cannot be verified. This CDR3 region has 12 residues. The germline V gene has CDR1 GTSNPN and CDR2 SVGIG (reference sequence). CDR3 residues: CATARTGWGYTF. Together with reference TRBV30 and TRBJ1-2, the CDR3 gives the full variable domain: SQTIHQWPATLVQPVGSPLSLECTVEGTSNPNLYWYRQAAGRGLQLLFYSVGIGQISSEVPQNLSASRPQDRQFILSSKKLLLSDSGFYLCATARTGWGYTFGSGTRLTVV.

The V and J genes are TRBV27 and TRBJ2-3; TCRdb designates TRBD1, a call that cannot be tested without DNA. The CDR3 runs to 17 residues. Germline CDR1 reads MNHEY; CDR2 reads SMNVEV (reference sequence). The CDR3 sequence is CASSLGTGGTGADTQYF.

The V gene is TRBV18, the J gene TRBJ1-5. This CDR3 region has 15 residues. Germline lookup yields CDR1 KGHSH and CDR2 LQKENI. The CDR3 is CASSPQGASNQPQHF.

The chain links TRBV7-3 to TRBJ2-1; TCRdb outputs TRBD1, but without DNA this stays unchecked. CDR1 is SGHTA and CDR2 is FQGTGA in the germline V gene. The CDR3 totals 18 residues. The CDR3 region is CASSPTHQQGRIVNEQFF. Supplemented by reference TRBV7-3 and TRBJ2-1, the full variable domain reads GAGVSQTPSNKVTEKGKYVELRCDPISGHTALYWYRQSLGQGPEFLIYFQGTGAADDSGLPNDRFFAVRPEGSVSTLKIQRTERGDSAVYLCASSPTHQQGRIVNEQFFGPGTRLTVL.

V is TRBV5-6 and J is TRBJ1-1; TCRdb calls TRBD1, which cannot be checked without DNA. Germline V lookup: CDR1 SGHDT, CDR2 YYEEEE. There are 14 residues in the CDR3. CDR3 region: CASSLFRGRTEAFF.